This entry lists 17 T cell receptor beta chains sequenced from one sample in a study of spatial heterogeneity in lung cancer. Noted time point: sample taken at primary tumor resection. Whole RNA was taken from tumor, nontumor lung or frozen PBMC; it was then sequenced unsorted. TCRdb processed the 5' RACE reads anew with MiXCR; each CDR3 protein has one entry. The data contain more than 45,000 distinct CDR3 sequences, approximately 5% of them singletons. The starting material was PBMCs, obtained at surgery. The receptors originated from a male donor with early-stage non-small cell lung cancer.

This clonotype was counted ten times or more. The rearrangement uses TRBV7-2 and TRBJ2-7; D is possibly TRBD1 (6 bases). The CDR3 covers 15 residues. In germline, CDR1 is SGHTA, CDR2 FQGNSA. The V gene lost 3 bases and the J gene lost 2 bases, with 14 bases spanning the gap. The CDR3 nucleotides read TGTGCCAGCAGCTTCATGCGACAGGATACCTACGAGCAGTACTTC. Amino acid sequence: CASSFMRQDTYEQYF.

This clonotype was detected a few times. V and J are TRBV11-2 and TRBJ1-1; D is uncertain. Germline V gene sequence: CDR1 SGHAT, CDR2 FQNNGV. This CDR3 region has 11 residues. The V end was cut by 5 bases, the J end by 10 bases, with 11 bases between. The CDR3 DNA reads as TGTGCCAGCAGCCCCCGAATGGGAGCTTTCTTT. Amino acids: CASSPRMGAFF.

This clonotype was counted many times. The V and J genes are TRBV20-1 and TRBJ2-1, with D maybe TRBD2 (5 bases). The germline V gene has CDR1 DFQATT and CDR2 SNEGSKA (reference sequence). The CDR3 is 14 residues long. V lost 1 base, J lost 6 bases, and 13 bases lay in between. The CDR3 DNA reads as TGCAGTGCTAGAGGGACTGGTCCGGTCAATGAGCAGTTCTTC. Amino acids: CSARGTGPVNEQFF.

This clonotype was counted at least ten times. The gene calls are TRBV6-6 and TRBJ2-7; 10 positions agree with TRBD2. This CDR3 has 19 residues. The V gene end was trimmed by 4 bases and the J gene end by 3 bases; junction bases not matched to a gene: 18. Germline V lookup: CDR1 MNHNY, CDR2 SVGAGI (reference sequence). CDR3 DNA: TGTGCCAGCAGTTCCTTGGGGAAGCGGGAGGGCCAATTCGGCTACGAGCAGTACTTC. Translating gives CASSSLGKREGQFGYEQYF.

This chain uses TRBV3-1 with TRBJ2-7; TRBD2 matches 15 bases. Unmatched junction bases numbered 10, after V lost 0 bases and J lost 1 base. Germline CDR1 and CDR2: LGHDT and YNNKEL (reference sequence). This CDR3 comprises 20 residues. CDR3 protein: CASSQDPTGTSGRLSYEQYF. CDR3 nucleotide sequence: TGTGCCAGCAGCCAAGATCCGACCGGGACTAGCGGGAGGCTATCCTACGAGCAGTACTTC.

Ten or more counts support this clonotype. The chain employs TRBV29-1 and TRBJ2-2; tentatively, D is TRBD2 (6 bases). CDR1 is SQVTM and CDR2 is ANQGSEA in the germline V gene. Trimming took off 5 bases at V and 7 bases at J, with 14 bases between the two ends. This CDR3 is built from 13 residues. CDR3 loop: CSVSFWGVGELFF. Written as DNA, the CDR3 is TGCAGCGTTTCTTTTTGGGGGGTCGGGGAGCTGTTTTTT.

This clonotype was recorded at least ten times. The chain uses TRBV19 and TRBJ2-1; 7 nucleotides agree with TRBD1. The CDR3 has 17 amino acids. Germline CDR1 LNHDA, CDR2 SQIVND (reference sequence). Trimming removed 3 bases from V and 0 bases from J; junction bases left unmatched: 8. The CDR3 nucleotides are TGTGCCAGTAGTATGATCTTTAGGACAGGCTCCTACAATGAGCAGTTCTTC. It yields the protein CASSMIFRTGSYNEQFF.

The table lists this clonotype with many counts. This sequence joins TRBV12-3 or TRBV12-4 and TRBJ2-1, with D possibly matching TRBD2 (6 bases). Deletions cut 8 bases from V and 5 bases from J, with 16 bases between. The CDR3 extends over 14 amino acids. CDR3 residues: CASSGVGRNNEQFF. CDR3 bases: TGTGCCAGCTCGGGGGTGGGGCGAAACAATGAGCAGTTCTTC.

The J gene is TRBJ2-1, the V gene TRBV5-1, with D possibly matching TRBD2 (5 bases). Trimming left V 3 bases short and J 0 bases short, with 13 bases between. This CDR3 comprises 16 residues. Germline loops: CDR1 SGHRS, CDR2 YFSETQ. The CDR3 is CASSSLADSSYNEQFF. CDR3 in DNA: TGCGCCAGCAGCTCCCTAGCTGATAGCTCCTACAATGAGCAGTTCTTC.

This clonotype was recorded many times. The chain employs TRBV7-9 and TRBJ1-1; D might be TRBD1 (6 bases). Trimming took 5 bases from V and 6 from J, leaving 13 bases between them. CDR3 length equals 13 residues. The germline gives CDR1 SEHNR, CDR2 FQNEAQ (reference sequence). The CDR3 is CASSNAGTPEAFF. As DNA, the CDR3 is TGTGCCAGCAGCAACGCCGGGACACCTGAAGCTTTCTTT.

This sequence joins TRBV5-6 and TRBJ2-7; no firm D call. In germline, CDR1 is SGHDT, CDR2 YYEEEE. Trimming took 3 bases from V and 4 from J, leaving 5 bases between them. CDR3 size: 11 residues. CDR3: CASSYGYEQYF. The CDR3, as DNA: TGTGCCAGCAGCTATGGGTACGAGCAGTACTTC.

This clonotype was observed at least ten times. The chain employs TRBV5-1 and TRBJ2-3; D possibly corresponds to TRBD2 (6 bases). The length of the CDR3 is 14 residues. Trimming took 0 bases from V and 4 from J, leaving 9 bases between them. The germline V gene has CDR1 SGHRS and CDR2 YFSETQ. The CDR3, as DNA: TGCGCCAGCAGCTTGGTCGGGGGAGCAGATACGCAGTATTTT. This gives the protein CASSLVGGADTQYF. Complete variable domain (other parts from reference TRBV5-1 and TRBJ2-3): KAGVTQTPRYLIKTRGQQVTLSCSPISGHRSVSWYQQTPGQGLQFLFEYFSETQRNKGNFPGRFSGRQFSNSRSEMNVSTLELGDSALYLCASSLVGGADTQYFGPGTRLTVL.

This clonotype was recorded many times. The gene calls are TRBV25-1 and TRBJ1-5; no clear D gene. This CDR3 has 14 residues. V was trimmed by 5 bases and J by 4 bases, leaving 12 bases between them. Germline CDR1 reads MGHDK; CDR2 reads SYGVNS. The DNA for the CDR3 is TGTGCCAGCAGTTTTTTAGGTGCTAATCAGCCCCAGCATTTT. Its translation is CASSFLGANQPQHF. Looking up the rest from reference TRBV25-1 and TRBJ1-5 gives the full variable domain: EADIYQTPRYLVIGTGKKITLECSQTMGHDKMYWYQQDPGMELHLIHYSYGVNSTEKGDLSSESTVSRIRTEHFPLTLESARPSHTSQYLCASSFLGANQPQHFGDGTRLSIL.

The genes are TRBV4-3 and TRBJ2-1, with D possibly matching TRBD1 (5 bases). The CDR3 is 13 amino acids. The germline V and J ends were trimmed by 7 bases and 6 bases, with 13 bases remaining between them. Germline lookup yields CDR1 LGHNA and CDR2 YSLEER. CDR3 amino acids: CASIMGLLNEQFF. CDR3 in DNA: TGCGCCAGCATCATGGGGCTTCTCAATGAGCAGTTCTTC.

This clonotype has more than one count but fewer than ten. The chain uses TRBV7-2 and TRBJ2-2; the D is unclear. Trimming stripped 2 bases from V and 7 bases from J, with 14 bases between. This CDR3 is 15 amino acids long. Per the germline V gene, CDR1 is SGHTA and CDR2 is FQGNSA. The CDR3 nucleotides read TGTGCCAGCAGCTTATACCAGGTGGATTTCGGGGAGCTGTTTTTT. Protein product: CASSLYQVDFGELFF.

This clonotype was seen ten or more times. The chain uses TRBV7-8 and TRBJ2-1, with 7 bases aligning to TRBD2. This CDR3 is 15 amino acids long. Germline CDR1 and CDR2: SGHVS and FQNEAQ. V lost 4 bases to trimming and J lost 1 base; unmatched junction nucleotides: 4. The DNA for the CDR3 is TGTGCCAGCAGCTCGCTAGCGGATTCCTACAATGAGCAGTTCTTC. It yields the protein CASSSLADSYNEQFF.

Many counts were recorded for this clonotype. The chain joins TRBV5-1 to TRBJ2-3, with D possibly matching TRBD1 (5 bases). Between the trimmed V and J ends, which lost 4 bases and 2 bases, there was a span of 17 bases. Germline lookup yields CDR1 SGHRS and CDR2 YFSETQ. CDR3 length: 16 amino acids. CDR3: CASSPGHALTTDTQYF. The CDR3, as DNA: TGCGCCAGCAGCCCTGGACACGCCTTGACCACAGATACGCAGTATTTT.